The 9 T cell receptor beta chains listed next were all sequenced from one sample in a study of OX40 agonist ivuxolimab in advanced cancers. Sequencing used immunoSEQ multiplex PCR; TCRdb keeps in-frame clones, though not all of them. The table lists some 48,000 clones, approximately 79% of them singletons, with 1.5% to 2% in the top ten. The material was CD4+ or CD8+ T cells sorted from blood, obtained in a trial of the OX40 agonist ivuxolimab. Receptor source: an adult with an advanced solid tumor such as melanoma, head and neck, liver or kidney cancer.

The V call is TRBV9, the J call TRBJ1-1; D gene uncertain. Trimming shortened V by 0 bases and J by 1 base, and 7 bases separated the two germline ends. This CDR3 contains 14 residues. Germline V gene sequence: CDR1 SGDLS, CDR2 YYNGEE. CDR3 sequence: CASSVAGGNTEAFF. Written as DNA, the CDR3 is TGTGCCAGCAGCGTAGCAGGAGGGAACACTGAAGCTTTCTTT.

This chain joins TRBV19 and TRBJ2-5, with 10 positions matching TRBD1. CDR3 length: 16 amino acids. Germline V gives CDR1 LNHDA, CDR2 SQIVND (reference sequence). The junction had 6 bases not matched to a gene; V was cut back by 3 bases and J by 2 bases. The CDR3 sequence is CASSMTGGAGQETQYF. DNA of the CDR3: TGTGCCAGTAGTATGACAGGGGGCGCAGGACAAGAGACCCAGTACTTC.

The V call is TRBV5-1, the J call TRBJ1-4, with D unresolved. This CDR3 is built from 13 residues. Trimming stripped 4 bases from V and 8 bases from J, with 12 bases between. Germline assignment: CDR1 SGHRS and CDR2 YFSETQ. CDR3 coding DNA: TGCGCCAGCAGCCCCACGATTCGGGAAAAACTGTTTTTT. Translated, it gives CASSPTIREKLFF.

This rearrangement joins TRBV19 to TRBJ2-6, with D tentatively TRBD1 or TRBD2 (5 bases each). Germline V gene data show CDR1 as LNHDA and CDR2 as SQIVND (reference sequence). The length of the CDR3 is 15 residues. V lost 6 bases and J 0 bases, leaving 9 bases between the germline ends. The CDR3 nucleotides are TGTGCCAGTAGGGGGGACCGCTCTGGGGCCAACGTCCTGACTTTC. Amino acid sequence: CASRGDRSGANVLTF.

The chain's CDR3 is CAISIVGNTIYF. The DNA of the CDR3 is TGTGCCATCAGCATAGTAGGAAACACCATATATTTT. This rearrangement joins TRBV10-3 to TRBJ1-3, with D unclear. Germline V gene lookup returns CDR1 ENHRY and CDR2 SYGVKD. CDR3 length: 12 residues. Between the trimmed V and J ends, which lost 6 bases and 4 bases, there was a span of 7 bases.

The chain uses TRBV6-6 and TRBJ1-1; maybe TRBD1 (6 bases). The length of the CDR3 is 12 residues. Germline V gene lookup returns CDR1 MNHNY and CDR2 SVGAGI (reference sequence). V was pared by 0 bases and J by 11 bases, with 10 bases between. CDR3 loop: CASSYSQGKAFF. The CDR3 coding sequence is TGTGCCAGCAGTTACTCGCAGGGGAAGGCTTTCTTT.

The sample holds a few counts of this clone. For the CDR3, the DNA is TGTGCCAGCTCACCGGGGCAGGGGAATCAGCCCCAGCATTTT. As protein: CASSPGQGNQPQHF. The rearrangement joins TRBV18 to TRBJ1-5; maybe TRBD1 (6 bases). The V end lost 3 bases, the J end lost 4 bases, and 10 bases lay between the germline ends. The CDR3 is 14 residues long. CDR1 KGHSH and CDR2 LQKENI come from the germline V gene.

This chain joins TRBV5-8 and TRBJ1-2; tentative D call: TRBD1 (6 bases). The V end lost 0 bases, the J end lost 0 bases, and 9 bases lay between the germline ends. This CDR3 contains 15 residues. CDR1 and CDR2 from the germline V gene are SGHTS and YDEGEE. The CDR3: CASSLDRATNYGYTF. DNA of the CDR3: TGTGCCAGCAGCTTGGACAGGGCAACTAACTATGGCTACACCTTC.

The chain recombines TRBV4-2 with TRBJ2-3; D remains unclear. Per germline, CDR1 LGHNA and CDR2 YNFKEQ. The CDR3 totals 15 residues. V was trimmed by 0 bases and J by 2 bases, leaving 9 bases between them. The CDR3 DNA reads as TGTGCCAGCAGCCAAGAGTGGCAGACCACAGATACGCAGTATTTT. This encodes CASSQEWQTTDTQYF.